This TCR beta chain was sequenced in a study of cytomegalovirus exposure and HLA in healthy donors. Study-level information: HLA-typed donors were the source of some 85 million unique TCRs, which an early data release held. For the 300 to 450 genotyped donors, approximately 82% fell within the Caucasian-associated ancestry cluster.

CDR3 length: 14 amino acids. The germline V gene has CDR1 SEHNR and CDR2 FQNEAQ (reference sequence). V shed 6 bases and J 7 bases; nucleotides not matched to a gene: 6. It was with 60 Vbeta and 13 Jbeta primers that the PCR ran. Sequencing used immunoSEQ multiplex PCR; TCRdb keeps in-frame clones, though not all of them. The sample holds roughly 150,000 clones, about 85% seen once. In the case of this clone: Antigen: not known.

Study-wide results and caveats: What a later analysis reportedly showed was that an Asian-associated ancestry cluster had fewer N-insertions than the approximately 700-donor mean.

The sequence came from a woman under 30 in good health and CMV-seronegative. This chain connects TRBV7-9 to TRBJ1-6, with 7 bases matching TRBD1. The sample consisted of PBMCs. This CDR3 reads CASRRTGDNSPLHF. In DNA form, the CDR3 reads TGTGCCAGCAGACGCACAGGGGACAATTCACCCCTCCACTTT.